The T cell receptor beta chain under discussion was sequenced for a study of prognosis after radiotherapy for stage I lung cancer. This clonotype was found many times. The antigen is undetermined. With two-round multiplex PCR, TCR beta CDR3 sequences were amplified from genomic DNA. Gene-specific primers for each TRBV and TRBJ gene drove first-round PCR. TCRdb processed the multiplex PCR reads anew with MiXCR; each CDR3 protein has one entry. The sample yields 24,000 or so distinct CDR3 sequences, around 39% seen once. Whole-study findings and limits: Reportedly, the usage of TRBV and TRBJ genes was not the same in patients with and without metastases.

Trimming took off 6 bases at V and 14 bases at J, with 26 bases between the two ends. This CDR3 has 14 residues. The germline V gene encodes CDR1 DFQATT and CDR2 SNEGSKA (reference sequence). Specimen: PBMCs, collected before or after stereotactic body radiation therapy (not recorded which). The sequence derives from a donor aged 50 or older with non-small cell lung cancer. This rearrangement joins TRBV20-1 to TRBJ2-1; D perhaps matches TRBD2 (6 bases). CDR3 sequence (DNA): TGCAGTGCCCTGTATGACGGGAGAGCCACTGGGGAGTTCTTC. Translation gives CSALYDGRATGEFF.